The rows below give T cell receptor beta chains drawn from one sample of a study of cytomegalovirus exposure and HLA in healthy donors. The repertoire was sequenced with immunoSEQ multiplex PCR; TCRdb's copy has only in-frame clones and lacks some. The sample lists 56,000 or so clones; around 93% were seen once. Source material: PBMCs. The source is a young woman in good health and CMV-seropositive. Each CDR3 is given with its conserved first and last residue. Fields, in order: V gene, D gene, J gene, clone size, CDR3 DNA, CDR3 protein. A D gene is named only where the DNA matches it firmly. Clone size is shown for a subset of rows, as once, few, many or a class of expanded clone.

>TRBV2|NA|TRBJ1-5|few
TGTGCCAGCAGTGTGGCAGTTAGCAATCAGCCCCAGCATTTT
CASSVAVSNQPQHF
>TRBV7-9|NA|TRBJ1-5|NA
TGTGCCAGCAGCCCGCACGGGAATCAGCCCCAGCATTTT
CASSPHGNQPQHF
>TRBV9|NA|TRBJ2-7|NA
TGTGCCAGCAGCGTAAGCGATTACGAGCAGTACTTC
CASSVSDYEQYF
>TRBV6-1|TRBD2|TRBJ2-7|NA
TGTGCCAGCAGGCTGACTAGCGGTCTCACCGAGCAGTACTTC
CASRLTSGLTEQYF
>TRBV12-2|NA|TRBJ1-6|once
TGTGCAAGTCGCTTAGCGCAGGTTTCGAGATTCTATAATTCACCCCTCCACTTT
CASRLAQVSRFYNSPLHF
>TRBV28|TRBD2|TRBJ2-5|NA
TGTGCCAGCAGACCGGGACTAGCGGGCGAGTACCAAGAGACCCAGTACTTC
CASRPGLAGEYQETQYF
>TRBV15|NA|TRBJ1-6|once
TGTGCCACCAGCAGAGGGGCAGGGTATAATTCACCCCTCCACTTT
CATSRGAGYNSPLHF
>TRBV4-1|TRBD2|TRBJ2-2|NA
TGCGCCAGTAAAGGGCGGGGGTCGAACACCGGGGAGCTGTTTTTT
CASKGRGSNTGELFF
>TRBV19|TRBD1|TRBJ1-2|NA
TGTGCCAGTACTCCGACAGGGGGCGATGGCTACACCTTC
CASTPTGGDGYTF
>TRBV28|TRBD1|TRBJ1-2|NA
TGTGCCAGCAGGACAGGGCATTGGTCTCTCGGCTACACCTTC
CASRTGHWSLGYTF
>TRBV10-1|NA|TRBJ2-2|NA
TGCGCCAGCAGTAGGAGCTCGACCGGGGAGCTGTTTTTT
CASSRSSTGELFF
>TRBV9|TRBD1|TRBJ1-2|NA
TGTGCCAGCAGCCCAAGGGGACAGATTTCTAACTATGGCTACACCTTC
CASSPRGQISNYGYTF
>TRBV15|TRBD1|TRBJ2-7|NA
TGTGCCACCAGCCCGGGACAGGGAATTAGCTACGAGCAGTACTTC
CATSPGQGISYEQYF
>TRBV10-3|NA|TRBJ1-6|NA
TGTGCCATCAGTTCTTCAGGGGCCACCCCCTATAATTCACCCCTCCACTTT
CAISSSGATPYNSPLHF
>TRBV7-2|TRBD1|TRBJ2-5|NA
TGTGCCAGCAGCTCCCGGGACAGGGAGACCCAGTACTTC
CASSSRDRETQYF
>TRBV9|TRBD2|TRBJ2-5|NA
TGTGCCAGCAGCCGAGGAGTGGCGGGGGGTTTGGAGACCCAGTACTTC
CASSRGVAGGLETQYF
>TRBV19|NA|TRBJ1-3|NA
TGTGCCAGTCGCACGGTCCCTGGAAACACCATATATTTT
CASRTVPGNTIYF
>TRBV7-2|NA|TRBJ1-6|few
TGTGCCAGCAGCTTGGGGGGTTCACCCCTCCACTTT
CASSLGGSPLHF
>TRBV29-1|TRBD1|TRBJ1-1|NA
TGCAGCGCTGTCGACAGGGGCAAGAGGAACACTGAAGCTTTCTTT
CSAVDRGKRNTEAFF
>TRBV11-2|TRBD1|TRBJ2-3|NA
TGTGCCAGCAGCTCGACTGGGACAGGGATTAGGGCAGATACGCAGTATTTT
CASSSTGTGIRADTQYF
>TRBV7-2|TRBD1|TRBJ2-7|NA
TGTGCCAGCAGCTTCTCCAGGGACAGGGCCTACGAGCAGTACTTC
CASSFSRDRAYEQYF
>TRBV7-9|NA|TRBJ2-3|NA
TGTGCCAGCAGCCCCCTGAGCACAGATACGCTGTATTTT
CASSPLSTDTLYF
>TRBV2|TRBD1|TRBJ1-2|NA
TGTGCCAGCAGTACTGGGACAGCCAAAGCTAAAGTAAACTATGGCTACACCTTC
CASSTGTAKAKVNYGYTF
>TRBV9|TRBD2|TRBJ2-3|NA
TGTGCCAGCAGCATACGACTAGCGGAGGATACGCAGTATTTT
CASSIRLAEDTQYF
>TRBV2|NA|TRBJ2-3|NA
TGTGCCAGCCCTGGGGCAGGGACTTTAGATACGCAGTATTTT
CASPGAGTLDTQYF
>TRBV11-2|NA|TRBJ2-3|NA
TGTGCCAGCAGCGCGCAGGGGAGTCGAACAGATACGCAGTATTTT
CASSAQGSRTDTQYF
>TRBV5-1|TRBD2|TRBJ2-5|once
TGCGCCAGCAGCTTCTCACTAGCGCAGGGAGAGACCCAGTACTTC
CASSFSLAQGETQYF
>TRBV6-1|NA|TRBJ1-2|NA
TGTGCCAGCAGTGAAGAGTCGGGGGATGGCTACACCTTC
CASSEESGDGYTF
>TRBV9|NA|TRBJ1-3|NA
TGTGCCAGCAGCGATGCCGACAGAGACACCATATATTTT
CASSDADRDTIYF
>TRBV19|TRBD2|TRBJ2-7|NA
TGTGCCAGTAGTATTACTAGCGGACCCTACGAGCAGTACTTC
CASSITSGPYEQYF
>TRBV5-6|NA|TRBJ1-1|NA
TGTGCCAGCAGCTTTCGACAGGTCGTTATGAACACTGAAGCTTTCTTT
CASSFRQVVMNTEAFF
>TRBV2|TRBD2|TRBJ2-1|NA
TGTGCCAGCAGTGAAAATTGGGATAGCGGGGGGCCCGCGAGGGAGTTCTTC
CASSENWDSGGPAREFF
>TRBV9|TRBD1|TRBJ1-3|NA
TGTGCCAGCAGCATTGGGACAGACACTGGAAACACCATATATTTT
CASSIGTDTGNTIYF
>TRBV5-4|TRBD2|TRBJ2-1|NA
TGTGCCAGCAGCTTGGTGAGCGGGGGGCCCTACAATGAGCAGTTCTTC
CASSLVSGGPYNEQFF
>TRBV4-3|TRBD1|TRBJ1-2|NA
TGCGCCAGCAGCCAAGATACGGGACAGGTGGAGGGCTATGGCTACACCTTC
CASSQDTGQVEGYGYTF